Each of the 21 T cell receptor beta chains below was sequenced from the same sample in a study of T cells in Graves' hyperthyroidism and ophthalmopathy. RNA transcripts yielded amplified TCR beta CDR3 regions. The primer set for the first-round RT-PCR of the TCR CDR3 was HTBI. TCRdb called the multiplex PCR reads again in MiXCR, with one record for every CDR3 protein. The sample holds fewer than 500,000 distinct CDR3 sequences; about 13% are singletons and the top ten take roughly 20%. Sequenced: blood. The receptors were gathered from a man younger than 40 with Graves' hyperthyroidism that later progressed to Graves' ophthalmopathy.

This clonotype was seen a few times. This chain joins TRBV5-5 and TRBJ2-2; TRBD1 agrees at 7 bases. CDR3 size: 15 residues. Germline V lookup: CDR1 SGHKS, CDR2 YYEKEE (reference sequence). The V gene end was trimmed by 4 bases and the J gene end by 5 bases; junction bases not matched to a gene: 8. CDR3 DNA: TGTGCCAGCAGCCATGGGACAGAGGGGACCGGGGAGCTGTTTTTT. It specifies CASSHGTEGTGELFF. The complete variable domain, with remaining parts taken from reference TRBV5-5 and TRBJ2-2, reads DAGVTQSPTHLIKTRGQQVTLRCSPISGHKSVSWYQQVLGQGPQFIFQYYEKEERGRGNFPDRFSARQFPNYSSELNVNALLLGDSALYLCASSHGTEGTGELFFGEGSRLTVL.

This chain uses TRBV27 with TRBJ2-1; no firm D call. The V end was cut by 2 bases, the J end by 4 bases, with 9 bases between. Germline V gene sequence: CDR1 MNHEY, CDR2 SMNVEV (reference sequence). This CDR3 contains 14 residues. The CDR3 region is CASSLISNYNEQFF. CDR3 bases: TGTGCCAGCAGTTTAATCAGTAATTACAATGAGCAGTTCTTC.

This clonotype was counted between two and nine times. The V gene is TRBV6-4, the J gene TRBJ2-7; D is perhaps TRBD1 (5 bases). The CDR3 loop spans 13 amino acids. V dropped 6 bases and J dropped 2 bases, with 11 bases sitting between them. CDR1 is MRHNA, CDR2 SNTAGT, per germline. The CDR3 DNA is TGTGCCAGCAGCTCAGGGATGCCCTACGAGCAGTACTTC. As protein: CASSSGMPYEQYF.

A few counts support this clonotype. The chain recombines TRBV7-3 with TRBJ2-2; TRBD2 aligns across 8 bases. Germline CDR1 and CDR2: SGHTA and FQGTGA. J gave up 5 bases and V 2 bases, and 1 base lay outside the gene matches. The CDR3 covers 14 residues. The CDR3 reads CASSLGTRTGELFF. In nucleotides, the CDR3 is TGTGCCAGCAGCTTAGGGACTAGGACCGGGGAGCTGTTTTTT.

This clonotype showed up many times. This rearrangement joins TRBV2 to TRBJ1-1, with 7 bases identical to TRBD1. The V gene's germline CDR1 is SNHLY and CDR2 FYNNEI. The CDR3 loop spans 14 amino acids. Trimming at V came to 6 bases and at J to 4 bases, leaving 8 bases not matched to a gene. The CDR3 DNA is TGTGCCAGCAGACAACAGGGGATGAGCACTGAAGCTTTCTTT. Its protein is CASRQQGMSTEAFF.

There are a few counts of this clonotype. J is TRBJ1-4 and V is TRBV27, with a tentative D call TRBD1 (5 bases). Per germline, CDR1 MNHEY and CDR2 SMNVEV (reference sequence). V was pared by 8 bases and J by 7 bases, with 14 bases between. The CDR3 extends over 13 amino acids. The DNA for the CDR3 is TGTGCCAGCCGTTCGGACATGAGTGAAAAACTGTTTTTT. Translation gives CASRSDMSEKLFF.

This chain links TRBV9 with TRBJ2-3; D not resolved. Germline lookup yields CDR1 SGDLS and CDR2 YYNGEE. V was pared by 6 bases and J by 0 bases, with 11 bases between. The CDR3 consists of 14 residues. The CDR3 DNA is TGTGCCAGCACCCTGGACCCAAGCACAGATACGCAGTATTTT. It codes for CASTLDPSTDTQYF. Supplemented by reference TRBV9 and TRBJ2-3, the full variable domain reads DSGVTQTPKHLITATGQRVTLRCSPRSGDLSVYWYQQSLDQGLQFLIQYYNGEERAKGNILERFSAQQFPDLHSELNLSSLELGDSALYFCASTLDPSTDTQYFGPGTRLTVL.

This clonotype was seen repeatedly, ten times or more. The genes are TRBV30 and TRBJ1-1; no reliable D call. CDR3 length: 12 amino acids. The germline V and J ends were trimmed by 4 bases and 0 bases, with 6 bases remaining between them. Germline loops: CDR1 GTSNPN, CDR2 SVGIG (reference sequence). CDR3 sequence reads: CAWNRLNTEAFF. Written as DNA, the CDR3 is TGTGCCTGGAACAGACTGAACACTGAAGCTTTCTTT.

A remark on this clonotype: A much larger clone differs from this one at a single base, so this may be a read error. The V and J genes are TRBV28 and TRBJ1-4; 7 bases are shared with TRBD1. Per the germline V gene, CDR1 is MDHEN and CDR2 is SYDVKM. V was clipped by 10 bases and J by 7 bases; unmatched bases: 0. The CDR3 extends over 10 amino acids. As DNA, the CDR3 is TGTGCCAACAGGGGTGAAAAACTGTTTTTT. The encoded protein is CANRGEKLFF.

In this sample, this clonotype turned up many times. The V gene is TRBV7-9, the J gene TRBJ2-1, with D possibly called TRBD1 or TRBD2 (6 bases each). Trimming pared 5 bases from V and 2 bases from J, leaving 13 bases between. Germline V CDR1 and CDR2: SEHNR, FQNEAQ (reference sequence). The CDR3 covers 15 residues. DNA for the CDR3: TGTGCCAGCAGCCCAAGGGGGACTCCCTACAATGAGCAGTTCTTC. Encoded protein: CASSPRGTPYNEQFF.

This clonotype was recorded a few times. The V call is TRBV20-1, the J call TRBJ1-4; 10 bases match TRBD1. Germline CDR1 DFQATT, CDR2 SNEGSKA (reference sequence). The CDR3 has 13 residues. V lost 6 bases, J lost 7 bases, and 5 bases stayed unmatched. The CDR3 reads CSAEDRGSEKLFF. The CDR3 DNA is TGCAGTGCGGAGGACAGGGGGAGTGAAAAACTGTTTTTT.

The gene calls are TRBV19 and TRBJ1-2; D perhaps matches TRBD1 (5 bases). Germline V CDR1 and CDR2: LNHDA, SQIVND (reference sequence). V was shortened by 5 bases and J by 4 bases, with 23 bases between the two germline ends. CDR3 length: 17 amino acids. The CDR3 DNA reads TGTGCCAGTAGTCCCCTGGGACGGCCTGGCCAGGCCTATGGCTACACCTTC. It is translated as CASSPLGRPGQAYGYTF.

The genes are TRBV9 and TRBJ1-2, with 9 bases fitting TRBD1. The germline gives CDR1 SGDLS, CDR2 YYNGEE. The CDR3 has 15 amino acids. Trimming cost V 3 bases and J 5 bases; bases outside gene matches: 8. The CDR3, as DNA: TGTGCCAGCAGCGGACGCGGGACAGGGTTTTATGGCTACACCTTC. It encodes CASSGRGTGFYGYTF.

This clonotype was observed many times. The chain uses TRBV10-3 and TRBJ1-1, with a tentative D call TRBD1 (6 bases). Germline CDR1 reads ENHRY; CDR2 reads SYGVKD. V gave up 7 bases and J gave up 7 bases, with 19 bases separating them. The CDR3 sequence is 14 residues long. The chain's CDR3 is CAITSDSSSLEAFF. CDR3 coding DNA: TGTGCCATCACCTCGGACAGTTCGTCCCTTGAAGCTTTCTTT.

This clonotype was found many times. J is TRBJ1-2 and V is TRBV2; 8 bases align to TRBD1. Germline V gives CDR1 SNHLY, CDR2 FYNNEI. CDR3 length: 12 residues. V was pared by 6 bases and J by 7 bases, with 4 bases of the junction left unmatched. Here the CDR3 reads CASREDRVGYTF. DNA of the CDR3: TGTGCCAGCAGGGAGGACAGGGTTGGCTACACCTTC.

This clonotype was seen repeatedly, ten times or more. The CDR3 nucleotides are TGTGCCAGCAGCGTAATCCCTCCGAACACTGAAGCTTTCTTT. Amino acid sequence: CASSVIPPNTEAFF. The V and J genes are TRBV9 and TRBJ1-1, with D unresolved. V lost 1 base and J lost 1, with 8 bases in between. CDR1 and CDR2 from the germline V gene are SGDLS and YYNGEE. The CDR3 extends over 14 amino acids.

Points on this clonotype: A much bigger clone sits one base away, suggesting this may be a read error. The chain carries TRBV12-5 and TRBJ2-3, with TRBD2 identical over 7 bases. CDR3 length: 13 amino acids. Germline CDR1 reads LGHNT; CDR2 reads FRNRAP. The J segment lost 8 bases and the V segment lost 3 bases, leaving 5 bases of the junction unmatched. CDR3 nucleotide sequence: TGTGCTAGTGGTTTAGGGTCGGGAGGTACGCAGTATTTT. This sequence encodes CASGLGSGGTQYF.

This clonotype was seen a few times. V and J are TRBV7-2 and TRBJ2-1; 8 bases agree with TRBD2. The germline V gene has CDR1 SGHTA and CDR2 FQGNSA. This CDR3 has 16 amino acids. V lost 2 bases to trimming and J lost 8 bases; unmatched junction nucleotides: 11. The CDR3 nucleotides are TGTGCCAGCAGCTTAACATTTAGCGGGGTTTTCTATGAGCAGTTCTTC. Translated: CASSLTFSGVFYEQFF.

This clonotype came up many times. V gene TRBV20-1 combines with J gene TRBJ2-7, with D perhaps TRBD2 (6 bases). Between the trimmed V and J ends, which lost 2 bases and 0 bases, there was a span of 11 bases. The CDR3 is made up of 14 amino acids. Germline V lookup: CDR1 DFQATT, CDR2 SNEGSKA (reference sequence). CDR3 protein: CSARLAGPSYEQYF. CDR3 DNA sequence: TGCAGTGCTAGATTGGCGGGGCCCTCCTACGAGCAGTACTTC.

The chain carries TRBV4-1 and TRBJ1-5; 8 nucleotides align to TRBD1. The CDR3 has 15 amino acids. V shed 1 base, J shed 6 bases, and the junction held 5 bases outside the gene matches. Germline-derived CDR1 and CDR2 are MGHRA and YSYEKL. The CDR3 sequence is CASSQGRGRFQPQHF. In DNA, the CDR3 is TGCGCCAGCAGCCAAGGCAGGGGGCGTTTTCAGCCCCAGCATTTT.

The chain links TRBV6-1 to TRBJ1-5; no definite D call. This CDR3 spans 14 amino acids. V lost 9 bases and J 3 bases, leaving 15 bases between the germline ends. Germline values: CDR1 MNHNS, CDR2 SASEGT. CDR3 coding DNA: TGTGCCAGTTCGGCCGGGCCCCTCAATCAGCCCCAGCATTTT. Its protein product is CASSAGPLNQPQHF.